This T cell receptor (beta chain) was found in a study of T cell repertoires in cytomegalovirus infection. Turning to the study itself: Peptides in the study included HLA-C-restricted and HLA-B-restricted CMV epitopes.

Notes on the study in general: It was HLA-C-restricted CMV-specific TCR beta clonotypes that dominated the response ex vivo.

In its sample, this clonotype was seen a few times. Its cognate antigen is unknown. The CDR3 spans 14 residues. In germline, CDR1 is SGHTA, CDR2 FQGNSA. Trimming took 4 bases from V and 5 from J; bases not matched to a gene: 2. TCRdb passed the reads through MiXCR, listing each CDR3 protein once. The data hold a few hundred thousand distinct CDR3 sequences, with 20% to 25% observed a single time. Sequenced here: cultured PBMCs, sampled from culture after CMV antigen stimulation. The source is a human donor in good health (CMV status not recorded). Some clones in this sample may be carry-over from other donors' samples. This chain links TRBV7-2 with TRBJ2-7, with 13 bases that match TRBD2. Here the CDR3 DNA reads TGTGCCAGCAGCTCCGGACTAGCGGGAGACGAGCAGTACTTC. Encoded protein: CASSSGLAGDEQYF.